Presented here are 7 T cell receptor beta chains from one specimen sequenced in a study of CD8 T cells in ankylosing spondylitis. TCRdb reprocessed the 5' RACE reads via MiXCR and lists one record per CDR3 protein. The repertoire holds under 250,000 distinct CDR3 sequences, with roughly 25% as singletons. Sequenced: blood, either unsorted or a sorted T cell fraction (not recorded which). All receptors derive from a male donor with ankylosing spondylitis or in good health (not recorded which).

This clonotype was counted a few times. The genes are TRBV29-1 and TRBJ1-4; no definite D call. The length of the CDR3 is 14 residues. Trimming pared 3 bases from V and 0 bases from J, leaving 8 bases between. CDR1 is SQVTM, CDR2 ANQGSEA, per germline. In DNA, the CDR3 is TGCAGCGTTGATCTGGGAACAACTAATGAAAAACTGTTTTTT. This codes for CSVDLGTTNEKLFF.

The chain links TRBV20-1 to TRBJ2-7; 10 nucleotides align to TRBD2. V dropped 7 bases and J dropped 0; count of bases not matched to a gene: 6. CDR1 is DFQATT, CDR2 SNEGSKA, per germline (reference sequence). The length of the CDR3 is 14 residues. The CDR3 protein is CSVTSGTTSYEQYF. The CDR3 nucleotides read TGCAGTGTAACTAGCGGGACAACCTCCTACGAGCAGTACTTC.

This chain uses TRBV27 with TRBJ2-2, with D unresolved. Trimming took off 8 bases at V and 10 bases at J, with 2 bases between the two ends. The germline CDR1 and CDR2 sequences are MNHEY and SMNVEV (reference sequence). The CDR3 extends over 8 amino acids. Here the CDR3 reads CASQELFF. CDR3 in DNA: TGTGCCAGCCAGGAGCTGTTTTTT.

This rearrangement joins TRBV24-1 to TRBJ2-4; D is unresolved. The CDR3 has 13 residues. V was shortened by 0 bases and J by 3 bases, with 2 bases between the two germline ends. The germline V gene has CDR1 KGHDR and CDR2 SFDVKD. The CDR3 DNA is TGTGCCACCAGTGATTTGAACAAAAACATTCAGTACTTC. It codes for CATSDLNKNIQYF.

The chain employs TRBV20-1 and TRBJ2-1, with 8 nucleotides matching TRBD2. Germline V gene sequence: CDR1 DFQATT, CDR2 SNEGSKA (reference sequence). The CDR3 is 14 amino acids. V was pared by 3 bases and J by 3 bases, with 4 bases of the junction left unmatched. CDR3 nucleotides: TGCAGTGCTAGTGTGGGACTAGGCTACAATGAGCAGTTCTTC. Protein sequence: CSASVGLGYNEQFF.

The chain links TRBV20-1 to TRBJ2-2; 10 nucleotides match TRBD2. From germline, CDR1 is DFQATT and CDR2 SNEGSKA (reference sequence). Trimming cost V 1 base and J 2 bases; bases outside gene matches: 7. The CDR3 is 17 amino acids. The CDR3 sequence: CSARAASGRANTGELFF. The DNA for the CDR3 is TGCAGTGCTAGAGCGGCTAGCGGGAGAGCAAACACCGGGGAGCTGTTTTTT.

This clonotype has a count of ten or more. V usage is TRBV19 and J usage is TRBJ2-3; possible D gene TRBD1, 6 bases. The CDR3 is 14 residues long. V was trimmed by 5 bases and J by 3 bases, leaving 12 bases between them. Germline values: CDR1 LNHDA, CDR2 SQIVND (reference sequence). In nucleotides, the CDR3 is TGTGCCAGTAGTCGCGAGGGGGTGACAGATACGCAGTATTTT. It encodes CASSREGVTDTQYF.